These 14 T cell receptor beta chains were all obtained from the same sample, sequenced in a study of T-cell memory formation after mild COVID-19 (dated by TCRdb to the early 2020s). The library was obtained by 5' RACE. The run used an Illumina NovaSeq 6000. TCRdb reworked the public reads: Q25 trimming with fastp, MiXCR clone assembly, productive beta chains retained. Here each entry gathers all rows of one CDR3 protein and keeps the most common genes and DNA. The sample profile shows 350,000 to 500,000 distinct CDR3 sequences; roughly 18% of them were found once. About 22% of the sample lies in the top ten. The sample consisted of PBMCs or a T cell subset sorted from them (not recorded which). The source is a man younger than 35 who had mild COVID-19 (a few samples of this study predate the infection). The sample titles of this study are shuffled in the database, so cell type and time point are left out; the donor was told from shared clones.

This clonotype came up a few times. V is TRBV7-2 and J is TRBJ2-5, with D perhaps matching TRBD2 (6 bases). The germline CDR1 and CDR2 sequences are SGHTA and FQGNSA. The CDR3 spans 14 residues. Trimming removed 2 bases from V and 5 bases from J, with 12 bases in between. CDR3 sequence: CASSLWRAVETQYF. CDR3 DNA sequence: TGTGCCAGCAGCTTATGGAGGGCTGTGGAGACCCAGTACTTC.

The chain carries TRBV6-1 and TRBJ1-1; a weak D match, TRBD1 (5 bases). CDR3 length: 14 residues. V lost 0 bases and J lost 4, with 9 bases in between. Germline CDR1 reads MNHNS; CDR2 reads SASEGT. The CDR3 loop reads CASSEAGEATEAFF. The DNA of the CDR3 is TGTGCCAGCAGTGAAGCGGGGGAGGCCACTGAAGCTTTCTTT.

There are many counts of this clonotype. This chain joins TRBV4-1 and TRBJ1-1, with TRBD1 matching 7 bases. The V gene's germline CDR1 is MGHRA and CDR2 YSYEKL. This CDR3 region has 15 residues. V was clipped by 3 bases and J by 1 base; unmatched bases: 5. CDR3 coding DNA: TGCGCCAGCAGCCACCCGGGACAGTCGAACACTGAAGCTTTCTTT. This encodes CASSHPGQSNTEAFF.

This clonotype has a count of ten or more. The chain combines TRBV7-9 with TRBJ2-7; weak D call: TRBD1 (5 bases). The CDR3 length is 12 residues. The germline V gene has CDR1 SEHNR and CDR2 FQNEAQ (reference sequence). Trimming removed 4 bases at V and 4 bases at J, with 8 bases between. CDR3 protein: CASSSQGYEQYF. The CDR3 region has the DNA TGTGCCAGCAGCTCCCAGGGTTACGAGCAGTACTTC. Together with reference TRBV7-9 and TRBJ2-7, the CDR3 gives the full variable domain: DTGVSQNPRHKITKRGQNVTFRCDPISEHNRLYWYRQTLGQGPEFLTYFQNEAQLEKSRLLSDRFSAERPKGSFSTLEIQRTEQGDSAMYLCASSSQGYEQYFGPGTRLTVT.

The chain uses TRBV28 and TRBJ2-7; D may be TRBD2 (5 bases). V lost 8 bases and J 3 bases, leaving 11 bases between the germline ends. From germline, CDR1 is MDHEN and CDR2 SYDVKM. The CDR3 covers 12 residues. The CDR3 coding sequence is TGTGCCAGCGGAGTAGAGGGCTACGAGCAGTACTTC. It codes for CASGVEGYEQYF.

This clonotype was counted only a few times. This chain uses TRBV7-6 with TRBJ2-5; D is perhaps TRBD2 (5 bases). From germline, CDR1 is SGHVS and CDR2 FNYEAQ. The CDR3 length is 15 residues. Trimming took off 3 bases at V and 3 bases at J, with 14 bases between the two ends. The CDR3 sequence: CASSFRAAGKETQYF. In nucleotides, the CDR3 is TGTGCCAGCAGCTTTCGGGCTGCCGGGAAAGAGACCCAGTACTTC.

The V and J genes are TRBV5-1 and TRBJ2-7; no firm D call. Germline CDR1 SGHRS, CDR2 YFSETQ. The germline V and J ends were trimmed by 10 bases and 2 bases, with 16 bases remaining between them. This CDR3 has 13 amino acids. The CDR3 bases are TGCGCCTGCAAGGAAGACGGCGCCTACGAGCAGTACTTC. This codes for CACKEDGAYEQYF.

This chain connects TRBV7-8 to TRBJ2-7; 8 bases match TRBD1. The J segment lost 4 bases and the V segment lost 5 bases, leaving 7 bases of the junction unmatched. CDR3 size: 14 residues. Looked up from germline, CDR1 is SGHVS and CDR2 is FQNEAQ. The CDR3 spells CASSPGQGRYEQYV. CDR3 DNA sequence: TGTGCCAGCAGCCCCGGACAGGGAAGGTACGAGCAGTACGTC.

V gene TRBV12-2 combines with J gene TRBJ2-1; no DNA check was done on the table's D call, TRBD1. TRBV12-2 is listed as a pseudogene. This CDR3 has 16 residues. CDR3 coding DNA: TGTGCAAGTCGCTTAGCGCGGGGGGCCCGATCTGGTGAGCAGTTCTTC. Its translation: CASRLARGARSGEQFF.

This sequence joins TRBV6-5 and TRBJ1-2; D unclear. Per the germline V gene, CDR1 is MNHEY and CDR2 is SVGAGI. This CDR3 spans 14 amino acids. With 5 bases removed from V and 7 bases from J, the gap between germline ends came to 17 bases. Here the CDR3 reads CASSLGLSGAGYTF. In nucleotides, the CDR3 is TGTGCCAGCAGTCTCGGACTGTCGGGAGCTGGCTACACCTTC.

The chain has TRBV4-1 and TRBJ2-1; D is undetermined. The CDR3 consists of 14 residues. V gave up 1 base and J gave up 3 bases, with 7 bases separating them. The germline CDR1 and CDR2 sequences are MGHRA and YSYEKL. The CDR3 DNA sequence: TGCGCCAGCAGCCAAGCGCTAGACTACAATGAGCAGTTCTTC. Its protein product is CASSQALDYNEQFF.

This clonotype has a handful of counts. The chain couples TRBV6-2 or TRBV6-3 to TRBJ2-5; 7 positions agree with TRBD2. The V gene's germline CDR1 is MNHEY and CDR2 SVGEGT. The trim removed 7 bases at V and 7 bases at J, leaving 12 bases unmatched. This CDR3 comprises 14 residues. The CDR3 loop reads CASKGGAGPGTQYF. The CDR3 DNA reads TGTGCCAGCAAGGGAGGGGCGGGGCCTGGGACCCAGTACTTC.

The sample holds a few counts of this clonotype. The CDR3 here is CASSYRARGGDWNTEAFF. The CDR3 region has the DNA TGTGCCAGCAGTTACCGGGCCAGAGGGGGTGATTGGAACACTGAAGCTTTCTTT. The V and J genes are TRBV6-2 or TRBV6-3 and TRBJ1-1, with D perhaps matching TRBD1 (6 bases). Germline V gene lookup returns CDR1 MNHEY and CDR2 SVGEGT. The ends were cut back, 2 bases at V and 1 base at J, with 20 bases in the middle. The CDR3 is 18 amino acids.

In its sample, this clonotype was seen a few times. The CDR3 region is CASSLQGGGTPLHF. CDR3 DNA: TGTGCCAGCAGTTTACAGGGCGGAGGGACACCCCTCCACTTT. The V and J genes are TRBV6-5 and TRBJ1-6, with a tentative D call TRBD1 (6 bases). The CDR3 contains 14 residues. Trimming took 4 bases from V and 11 from J, leaving 15 bases between them. The germline gives CDR1 MNHEY, CDR2 SVGAGI.